The 28 T cell receptor beta chains below were found in one sample sequenced in a study of T-cell reconstitution after alpha-beta-depleted transplantation in children. Using unique molecular identifiers, the investigators prepared the TCRbeta library. Each CDR3 protein is one row after TCRdb ran MiXCR on the PCR reads. The sample records thousands of distinct CDR3 sequences, roughly 21% being singletons. This material consisted of PBMCs, mostly from graft donor cells, taken 180 days after TCRalphabeta/CD19-depleted stem cell transplant. All receptors derive from a male patient between 2 and 15 years old who had a stem cell transplant for acute lymphoblastic leukemia, so the T cells may come from the graft donor.

This clonotype has at least ten counts. This rearrangement joins TRBV11-3 to TRBJ2-7; D uncertain. The V gene lost 5 bases and the J gene lost 5 bases, with 13 bases spanning the gap. This CDR3 comprises 13 residues. The germline CDR1 and CDR2 sequences are SGHNT and YENEEA. The CDR3 loop reads CASSRTGTDEQYF. Written as DNA, the CDR3 is TGTGCCAGCAGCCGAACGGGCACGGACGAGCAGTACTTC. Using reference TRBV11-3 and TRBJ2-7 for the parts outside the CDR3, the full variable domain is EAGVVQSPRYKIIEKKQPVAFWCNPISGHNTLYWYLQNLGQGPELLIRYENEEAVDDSQLPKDRFSAERLKGVDSTLKIQPAELGDSAVYLCASSRTGTDEQYFGPGTRLTVT.

This clonotype was seen repeatedly, ten times or more. CDR3 in DNA: TGTGCCAGCAGCCGGGACAGCCCTGGAGGTGGCTACACCTTC. Translated, it gives CASSRDSPGGGYTF. The chain recombines TRBV7-9 with TRBJ1-2; 7 bases agree with TRBD1. This CDR3 has 14 residues. CDR1 and CDR2 (germline): SEHNR, FQNEAQ (reference sequence). V was clipped by 5 bases and J by 7 bases; unmatched bases: 10.

The gene calls are TRBV4-2 and TRBJ2-1; 8 positions match TRBD2. Germline V gives CDR1 LGHNA, CDR2 YNFKEQ. The CDR3 is made up of 15 amino acids. The CDR3 spells CVCRERGSSYNEQFF. CDR3 bases: TGTGTCTGCAGGGAGCGGGGGAGCTCCTACAATGAGCAGTTCTTC.

This clonotype was recorded at least ten times. The chain has TRBV18 and TRBJ1-3, with 7 nucleotides matching TRBD1. The trim removed 3 bases at V and 0 bases at J, leaving 11 bases unmatched. The CDR3 sequence is 18 residues long. Germline V gene lookup returns CDR1 KGHSH and CDR2 LQKENI. This CDR3 reads CASSPLTPGTVSGNTIYF. For the CDR3, the DNA is TGTGCCAGCTCACCTCTGACGCCCGGGACAGTCTCTGGAAACACCATATATTTT. The variable domain in full, with the rest retrieved from reference TRBV18 and TRBJ1-3, is NAGVMQNPRHLVRRRGQEARLRCSPMKGHSHVYWYRQLPEEGLKFMVYLQKENIIDESGMPKERFSAEFPKEGPSILRIQQVVRGDSAAYFCASSPLTPGTVSGNTIYFGEGSWLTVV.

The gene calls are TRBV19 and TRBJ2-7, with 8 nucleotides matching TRBD1. V lost 1 base to trimming and J lost 3 bases; unmatched junction nucleotides: 5. The CDR3 is 15 residues long. Germline-derived CDR1 and CDR2 are LNHDA and SQIVND (reference sequence). CDR3 DNA: TGTGCCAGTAGTATAGTCGGACAGGGATTCTACGAGCAGTACTTC. This encodes CASSIVGQGFYEQYF.

This clonotype has ten or more counts. The chain has TRBV5-1 and TRBJ2-2; TRBD2 agrees at 7 bases. Per the germline V gene, CDR1 is SGHRS and CDR2 is YFSETQ. The CDR3 runs 16 residues. V lost 3 bases and J lost 0; bases outside the gene matches: 5. The CDR3 region is CASSSPLAANTGELFF. The CDR3 DNA is TGCGCCAGCAGCTCCCCCCTAGCGGCGAACACCGGGGAGCTGTTTTTT.

About this clonotype: Compared with germline, one end of the junction differs, possibly owing to a read error. V usage is TRBV10-3 and J usage is TRBJ2-1; 11 nucleotides line up with TRBD2. Germline V gene lookup returns CDR1 ENHRY and CDR2 SYGVKD. The length of the CDR3 is 16 residues. The CDR3 is CTISGYSGRAENEQFF. CDR3 in DNA: TGTACCATCAGTGGATATAGCGGGAGGGCAGAGAATGAGCAGTTCTTC.

This clonotype came up many times. The chain is built from TRBV11-2 and TRBJ2-1; D remains ambiguous. This CDR3 contains 13 residues. Trimming removed 3 bases at V and 4 bases at J, with 7 bases between. CDR1 and CDR2 (germline): SGHAT, FQNNGV. Here the CDR3 reads CASSLGDYNEQFF. CDR3 bases: TGTGCCAGCAGCTTGGGCGATTACAATGAGCAGTTCTTC.

This clonotype was counted at least ten times. At one end, the junction sequence differs from germline, possibly due to a read error. The gene calls are TRBV7-9 and TRBJ2-7, with 10 nucleotides matching TRBD2. Germline CDR1 is SEHNR and CDR2 is FQNEAQ (reference sequence). The CDR3 has 14 residues. Written as DNA, the CDR3 is TGTGCCAGCAGTTTAGCGGGAGGTCGACGCGAGCAGTACTTC. Amino acids: CASSLAGGRREQYF.

This clonotype was detected many times. The chain employs TRBV6-5 and TRBJ2-3, with D possibly being TRBD2 (5 bases). V shed 1 base and J shed 6 bases, with 11 bases lying between them. This CDR3 is 14 amino acids long. Germline V gene sequence: CDR1 MNHEY, CDR2 SVGAGI. The CDR3 coding sequence is TGTGCCAGCAGTTACTACGGGGTCGAGGATACGCAGTATTTT. It encodes CASSYYGVEDTQYF.

This clonotype was seen many times. V gene TRBV7-9 combines with J gene TRBJ2-3; D possibly corresponds to TRBD2 (7 bases). The CDR3 extends over 17 amino acids. The germline CDR1 and CDR2 sequences are SEHNR and FQNEAQ (reference sequence). V lost 6 bases to trimming and J lost 2 bases, with 21 bases between them. The CDR3 loop reads CASSFVLGGADTDTQYF. CDR3 DNA: TGTGCCAGCAGTTTTGTCCTTGGGGGGGCGGACACAGATACGCAGTATTTT.

This clonotype was detected many times. J is TRBJ2-3 and V is TRBV20-1; 11 bases are shared with TRBD2. Germline-derived CDR1 and CDR2 are DFQATT and SNEGSKA (reference sequence). CDR3 size: 16 residues. The V and J ends lost 7 bases and 3 bases, in that order; junction bases with no gene match: 12. CDR3 amino acids: CSVLQGTSGPTDTQYF. The CDR3 DNA reads as TGCAGTGTTCTCCAGGGGACTAGCGGCCCGACAGATACGCAGTATTTT.

Regarding this clonotype: It may be a read error: a sequence one base away is much more abundant. The chain couples TRBV2 to TRBJ2-3; D gene ambiguous. CDR3 size: 13 residues. V gave up 8 bases and J gave up 2 bases, with 11 bases separating them. Looked up from germline, CDR1 is SNHLY and CDR2 is FYNNEI. CDR3 amino acids: CASGRLYTDTQYF. CDR3 DNA: TGTGCCAGCGGAAGACTTTACACAGATACGCAGTATTTT.

By proportion, this clonotype is medium-sized. The CDR3 nucleotides are TGTGCCAGCAGCCCCCAAGGATGGGGGAGTGCTCGGTGGGAGACCCAGTACTTC. This translates into CASSPQGWGSARWETQYF. J is TRBJ2-5 and V is TRBV3-1; the D call may be TRBD1 or TRBD2 (5 bases each). CDR1 and CDR2 from the germline V gene are LGHDT and YNNKEL (reference sequence). The CDR3 runs to 18 residues. Trimming left V 4 bases short and J 5 bases short, with 26 bases between.

The chain joins TRBV18 to TRBJ1-1, with 7 bases identical to TRBD1. The CDR3 is 16 residues long. The germline V gene encodes CDR1 KGHSH and CDR2 LQKENI. Trimming at V came to 4 bases and at J to 4 bases, leaving 12 bases not matched to a gene. CDR3 sequence reads: CASSLRWTGDGTEAFF. CDR3 DNA: TGTGCCAGCTCACTCCGATGGACAGGCGACGGCACTGAAGCTTTCTTT.

This clonotype was picked up many times. This chain uses TRBV25-1 with TRBJ2-7, with D perhaps TRBD2 (5 bases). The CDR3 is made up of 15 amino acids. Trimming took 8 bases from V and 1 from J, leaving 18 bases between them. Germline loops: CDR1 MGHDK, CDR2 SYGVNS. CDR3 residues: CASRLTVPSSYEQYF. The CDR3, as DNA: TGTGCCAGCCGACTAACGGTCCCATCATCCTACGAGCAGTACTTC.

There are many counts of this clonotype. The J gene is TRBJ1-2, the V gene TRBV20-1; TRBD1 matches at 11 bases. V lost 1 base and J lost 3; bases outside the gene matches: 4. CDR3 length: 15 residues. Germline CDR1 DFQATT, CDR2 SNEGSKA (reference sequence). The CDR3 loop is CSARAGTGGHYGYTF. CDR3 DNA: TGCAGTGCTAGAGCTGGGACAGGGGGTCACTATGGCTACACCTTC.

This clonotype was seen ten or more times. The V and J genes are TRBV11-3 and TRBJ2-1; D remains ambiguous. CDR1 SGHNT and CDR2 YENEEA come from the germline V gene. The CDR3 sequence is 13 residues long. Trimming left V 4 bases short and J 3 bases short, with 7 bases between. The CDR3 here is CASSSSDYNEQFF. The CDR3 DNA follows: TGTGCCAGCAGCTCCTCGGACTACAATGAGCAGTTCTTC.

This clonotype was recorded many times. This rearrangement joins TRBV13 to TRBJ2-7; D is perhaps TRBD2 (7 bases). The CDR3 covers 15 residues. CDR1 PRHDT and CDR2 FYEKMQ come from the germline V gene (reference sequence). Trimming left V 5 bases short and J 0 bases short, with 14 bases between. The CDR3 loop reads CASSLRGRLSYEQYF. The DNA for the CDR3 is TGTGCCAGCAGCCTGCGGGGGCGCCTCTCCTACGAGCAGTACTTC. The full variable domain, with the rest looked up from reference TRBV13 and TRBJ2-7, is AAGVIQSPRHLIKEKRETATLKCYPIPRHDTVYWYQQGPGQDPQFLISFYEKMQSDKGSIPDRFSAQQFSDYHSELNMSSLELGDSALYFCASSLRGRLSYEQYFGPGTRLTVT.

CDR3: CASSFGGGYNEQFF. DNA of the CDR3: TGCGCCAGCAGCTTTGGGGGAGGGTACAATGAGCAGTTCTTC. The rearrangement links TRBV5-1 to TRBJ2-1, with 7 bases that match TRBD2. The CDR3 loop spans 14 amino acids. The ends lost 2 bases at V and 4 bases at J; junction bases unmatched: 3. The germline gives CDR1 SGHRS, CDR2 YFSETQ.

This clonotype is a singleton in its sample. Germline and junction disagree at one end, which may indicate a read error. The rearrangement joins TRBV29-1 to TRBJ1-1, with a weak D call TRBD1 (5 bases). Germline-derived CDR1 and CDR2 are SQVTM and ANQGSEA. The CDR3 has 12 residues. DNA of the CDR3: TGCTGCGTATCGGCAGGGAACACTGAACCTTTCTTC. It specifies CCVSAGNTEPFF.

This clonotype was detected many times. The V call is TRBV6-5, the J call TRBJ2-1; 9 bases line up with TRBD2. Germline V lookup: CDR1 MNHEY, CDR2 SVGAGI. The CDR3 consists of 15 residues. V shed 4 bases and J 4 bases; nucleotides not matched to a gene: 5. The CDR3 DNA reads TGTGCCAGCAGTTCGCGACTAGCGGAATACAATGAGCAGTTCTTC. Amino acid sequence: CASSSRLAEYNEQFF.

By sample fraction, this clonotype is medium-sized. The chain employs TRBV13 and TRBJ1-2; D not resolved. Trimming took off 7 bases at V and 2 bases at J, with 8 bases between the two ends. The CDR3 has 12 amino acids. Germline V gene sequence: CDR1 PRHDT, CDR2 FYEKMQ (reference sequence). CDR3 DNA: TGTGCCAGCAACCCACCAAACTATGGCTACACCTTC. Translation gives CASNPPNYGYTF.

This clonotype was counted ten times or more. The chain has TRBV6-2 or TRBV6-3 and TRBJ2-1; unclear D gene. The CDR3 has 14 residues. V dropped 2 bases and J dropped 5 bases, with 10 bases sitting between them. Germline V gene lookup returns CDR1 MNHEY and CDR2 SVGEGT. This CDR3 reads CASSYVSTNNEQFF. The CDR3, as DNA: TGTGCCAGCAGTTACGTCTCGACAAACAATGAGCAGTTCTTC.

This clonotype has ten or more counts. This chain uses TRBV24-1 with TRBJ2-1, with D tentatively TRBD1 or TRBD2 (7 bases each). Germline V gene sequence: CDR1 KGHDR, CDR2 SFDVKD. There are 18 residues in the CDR3. Deletions cut 7 bases from V and 2 bases from J, with 23 bases between. The CDR3 nucleotides are TGTGCCACCAGGGGCCAGGGGGGGGCACAGCATACCTACAATGAGCAGTTCTTC. It codes for CATRGQGGAQHTYNEQFF.

The chain employs TRBV5-4 and TRBJ1-2; D call uncertain. This CDR3 has 14 amino acids. Germline CDR1 SGHNT, CDR2 YYREEE (reference sequence). The V gene lost 0 bases and the J gene lost 4 bases, with 10 bases spanning the gap. This CDR3 is CASSLEEYSYGYTF. CDR3 nucleotide sequence: TGTGCCAGCAGCTTGGAGGAGTACAGCTATGGCTACACCTTC.

The chain couples TRBV28 to TRBJ1-2; 8 positions match TRBD1. This CDR3 comprises 13 residues. Germline-derived CDR1 and CDR2 are MDHEN and SYDVKM. V shed 6 bases, J shed 7 bases, and the junction held 7 bases outside the gene matches. The CDR3 region is CASRRQGKGGYTF. The CDR3 DNA reads TGTGCCAGCAGACGACAGGGGAAGGGTGGCTACACCTTC.

This clonotype was recorded at least ten times. This sequence joins TRBV7-9 and TRBJ2-3; the match to TRBD2 covers 7 bases. This CDR3 contains 16 residues. Germline CDR1 SEHNR, CDR2 FQNEAQ (reference sequence). The junction had 10 bases not matched to a gene; V was cut back by 6 bases and J by 1 base. DNA of the CDR3: TGTGCCAGCAGTCAGCGGAGGGGAGGGGGCACAGATACGCAGTATTTT. Protein sequence: CASSQRRGGGTDTQYF.